The clone carrying this T cell receptor (beta chain) was seen only once. Trimming removed 7 bases from V and 12 bases from J, with 25 bases in between. The length of the CDR3 is 16 residues. Per germline, CDR1 MNHNY and CDR2 SVGAGI (reference sequence). The data were obtained in a study of blood T cell repertoires in COVID-19. The table came from immunoSEQ multiplex PCR; TCRdb's copy has only in-frame clones and leaves some out. There are around 260,000 clones in the sample; 75% to 90% occur only once, and roughly 10% lies in the top ten. The chain uses TRBV6-6 and TRBJ1-6; D may be TRBD1 (5 bases). The origin of this receptor is a woman between 70 and 85 years old with COVID-19, enrolled during active disease. Sample: peripheral blood. In DNA, the CDR3 is TGTGCCAGCACTGTTCCCTCAGGGTGGGAAACGAAACCCCTCCACTTT. Its translation is CASTVPSGWETKPLHF.